These 2 T cell receptor beta chains share one sample of origin, sequenced in a study of T-cell reconstitution after alpha-beta-depleted transplantation in children. The TCRbeta library incorporated unique molecular identifiers. TCRdb used MiXCR to reprocess the PCR reads, holding one entry per CDR3 protein. The table lists some 530,000 distinct CDR3 sequences, 12% of them singletons. The sequenced sample was PBMCs from the stem cell graft donor, obtained from the stem cell graft. The receptors shown here come from a human donor who donated a stem cell graft to a child with combined immunodeficiency.

Only a few counts were recorded for this clonotype. The rearrangement links TRBV20-1 to TRBJ2-1; TRBD2 matches at 8 bases. This CDR3 has 15 residues. J was trimmed by 2 bases and V by 5 bases; bases with no gene match: 8. CDR1 is DFQATT and CDR2 is SNEGSKA in the germline V gene (reference sequence). CDR3 sequence (DNA): TGCAGTGCTCCACACCGGGGGGGACCCTACAATGAGCAGTTCTTC. Its protein product is CSAPHRGGPYNEQFF.

The chain combines TRBV5-1 with TRBJ1-1; D is unresolved. The CDR3 contains 15 residues. V lost 2 bases and J 1 base, leaving 12 bases between the germline ends. CDR1 SGHRS and CDR2 YFSETQ come from the germline V gene. CDR3 loop: CASSFQTPRNTEAFF. The CDR3 nucleotides are TGCGCCAGCAGCTTTCAGACACCGCGGAACACTGAAGCTTTCTTT. The full variable domain, its missing parts supplied by reference TRBV5-1 and TRBJ1-1, is KAGVTQTPRYLIKTRGQQVTLSCSPISGHRSVSWYQQTPGQGLQFLFEYFSETQRNKGNFPGRFSGRQFSNSRSEMNVSTLELGDSALYLCASSFQTPRNTEAFFGQGTRLTVV.